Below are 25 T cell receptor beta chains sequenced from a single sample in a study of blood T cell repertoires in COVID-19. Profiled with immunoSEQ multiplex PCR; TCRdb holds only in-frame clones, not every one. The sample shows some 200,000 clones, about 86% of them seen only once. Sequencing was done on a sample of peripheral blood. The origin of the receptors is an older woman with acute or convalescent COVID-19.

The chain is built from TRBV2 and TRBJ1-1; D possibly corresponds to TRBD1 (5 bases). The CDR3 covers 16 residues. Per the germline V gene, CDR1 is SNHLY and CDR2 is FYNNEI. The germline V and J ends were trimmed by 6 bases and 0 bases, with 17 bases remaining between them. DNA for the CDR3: TGTGCCAGCAGGGGGGGGTCTGGGTTCATGAACACTGAAGCTTTCTTT. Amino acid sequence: CASRGGSGFMNTEAFF.

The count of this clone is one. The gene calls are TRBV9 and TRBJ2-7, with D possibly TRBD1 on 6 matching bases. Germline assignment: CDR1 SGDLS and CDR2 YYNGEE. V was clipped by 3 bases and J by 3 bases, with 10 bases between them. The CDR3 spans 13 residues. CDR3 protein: CASSATTGYEQYF. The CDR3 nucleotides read TGTGCCAGCAGCGCAACGACAGGCTACGAGCAGTACTTC.

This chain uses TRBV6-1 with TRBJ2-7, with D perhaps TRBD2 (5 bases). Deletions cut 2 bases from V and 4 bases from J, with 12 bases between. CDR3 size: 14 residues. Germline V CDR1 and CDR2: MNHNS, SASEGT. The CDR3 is CASSEMRIAYEQYF. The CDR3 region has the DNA TGTGCCAGCAGTGAAATGCGGATAGCGTACGAGCAGTACTTC.

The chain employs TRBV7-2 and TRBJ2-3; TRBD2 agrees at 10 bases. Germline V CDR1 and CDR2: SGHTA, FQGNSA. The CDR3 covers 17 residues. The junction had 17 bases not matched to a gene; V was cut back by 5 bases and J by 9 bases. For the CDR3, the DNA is TGTGCCAGCAGCCCCTTTTCGGAAAGCGGGGGGGCGGGGACGCAGTATTTT. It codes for CASSPFSESGGAGTQYF. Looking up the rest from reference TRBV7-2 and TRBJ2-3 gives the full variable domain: GAGVSQSPSNKVTEKGKDVELRCDPISGHTALYWYRQSLGQGLEFLIYFQGNSAPDKSGLPSDRFSAERTGGSVSTLTIQRTQQEDSAVYLCASSPFSESGGAGTQYFGPGTRLTVL.

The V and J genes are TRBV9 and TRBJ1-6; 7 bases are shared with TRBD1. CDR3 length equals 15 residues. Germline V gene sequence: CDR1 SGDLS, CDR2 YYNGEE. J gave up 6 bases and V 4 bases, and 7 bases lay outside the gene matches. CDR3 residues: CASSWGGQANSPLHF. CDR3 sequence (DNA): TGTGCCAGCAGCTGGGGAGGACAGGCTAATTCACCCCTCCACTTT.

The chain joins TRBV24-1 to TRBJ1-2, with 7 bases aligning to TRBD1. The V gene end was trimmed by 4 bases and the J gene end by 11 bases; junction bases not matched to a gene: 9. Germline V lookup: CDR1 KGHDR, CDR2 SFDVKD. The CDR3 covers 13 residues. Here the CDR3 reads CATSESASGGYTF. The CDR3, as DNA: TGTGCCACCAGTGAGTCGGCCTCAGGGGGTTACACCTTC.

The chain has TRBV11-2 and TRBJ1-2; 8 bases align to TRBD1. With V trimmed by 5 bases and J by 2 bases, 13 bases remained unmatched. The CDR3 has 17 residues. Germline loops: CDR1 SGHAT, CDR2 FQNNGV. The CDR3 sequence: CASSASARGQMNYGYTF. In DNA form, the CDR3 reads TGTGCCAGCAGCGCCTCTGCCAGGGGGCAAATGAACTATGGCTACACCTTC.

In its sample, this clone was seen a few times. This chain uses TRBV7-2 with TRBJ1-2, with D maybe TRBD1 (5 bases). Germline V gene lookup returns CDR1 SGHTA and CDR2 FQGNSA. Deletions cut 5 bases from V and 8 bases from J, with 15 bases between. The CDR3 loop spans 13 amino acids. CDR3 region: CASSPRVRVGYTF. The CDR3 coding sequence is TGTGCCAGCAGCCCAAGGGTCAGGGTCGGCTACACCTTC.

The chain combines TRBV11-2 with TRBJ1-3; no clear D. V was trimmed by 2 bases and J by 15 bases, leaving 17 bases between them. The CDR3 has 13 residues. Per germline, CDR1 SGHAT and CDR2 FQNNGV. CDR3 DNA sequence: TGTGCCAGCAGCTTAACCTCCAGCGGACCCGCATATTTT. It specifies CASSLTSSGPAYF.

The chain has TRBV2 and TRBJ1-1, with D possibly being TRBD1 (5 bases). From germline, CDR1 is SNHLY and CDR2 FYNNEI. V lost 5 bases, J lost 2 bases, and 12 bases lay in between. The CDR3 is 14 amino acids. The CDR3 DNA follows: TGTGCCAGCAGTTCGACAGCCGTTAACACTGAAGCTTTCTTT. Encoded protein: CASSSTAVNTEAFF.

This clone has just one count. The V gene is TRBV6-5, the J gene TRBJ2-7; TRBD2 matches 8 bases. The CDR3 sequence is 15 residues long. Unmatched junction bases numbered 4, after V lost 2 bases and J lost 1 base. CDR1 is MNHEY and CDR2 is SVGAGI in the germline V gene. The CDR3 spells CASSYSAGGSYEQYF. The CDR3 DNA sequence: TGTGCCAGCAGTTACAGCGCGGGGGGATCCTACGAGCAGTACTTC.

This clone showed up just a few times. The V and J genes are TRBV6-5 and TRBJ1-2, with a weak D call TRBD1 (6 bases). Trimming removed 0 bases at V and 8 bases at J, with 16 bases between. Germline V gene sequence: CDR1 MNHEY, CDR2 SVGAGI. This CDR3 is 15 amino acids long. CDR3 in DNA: TGTGCCAGCAGTTACTCCTCCGCGGGGGCTGAGGGCTACACCTTC. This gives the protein CASSYSSAGAEGYTF.

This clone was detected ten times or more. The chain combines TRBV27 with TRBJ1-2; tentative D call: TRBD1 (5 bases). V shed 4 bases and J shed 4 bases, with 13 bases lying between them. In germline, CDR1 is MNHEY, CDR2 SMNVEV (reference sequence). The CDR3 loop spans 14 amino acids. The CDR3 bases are TGTGCCAGCAGTTCAGGGTCTGGGCGCTATGGCTACACCTTC. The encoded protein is CASSSGSGRYGYTF.

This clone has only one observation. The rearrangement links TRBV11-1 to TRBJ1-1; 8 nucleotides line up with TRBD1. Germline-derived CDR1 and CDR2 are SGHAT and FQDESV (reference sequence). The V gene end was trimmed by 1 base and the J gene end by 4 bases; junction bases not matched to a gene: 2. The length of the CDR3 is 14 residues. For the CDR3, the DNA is TGTGCCAGCAGCTTAGAACAGGGGGTCACTGAAGCTTTCTTT. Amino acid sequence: CASSLEQGVTEAFF. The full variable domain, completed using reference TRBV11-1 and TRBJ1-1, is EAEVAQSPRYKITEKSQAVAFWCDPISGHATLYWYRQILGQGPELLVQFQDESVVDDSQLPKDRFSAERLKGVDSTLKIQPAELGDSAMYLCASSLEQGVTEAFFGQGTRLTVV.

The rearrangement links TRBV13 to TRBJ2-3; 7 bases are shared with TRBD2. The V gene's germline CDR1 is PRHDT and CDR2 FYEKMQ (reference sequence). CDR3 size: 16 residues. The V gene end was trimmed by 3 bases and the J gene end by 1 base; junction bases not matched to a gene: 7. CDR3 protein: CASSFPAGVGTDTQYF. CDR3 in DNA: TGTGCCAGCAGCTTTCCCGCGGGGGTTGGCACAGATACGCAGTATTTT. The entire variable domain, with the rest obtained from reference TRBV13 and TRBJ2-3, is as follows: AAGVIQSPRHLIKEKRETATLKCYPIPRHDTVYWYQQGPGQDPQFLISFYEKMQSDKGSIPDRFSAQQFSDYHSELNMSSLELGDSALYFCASSFPAGVGTDTQYFGPGTRLTVL.

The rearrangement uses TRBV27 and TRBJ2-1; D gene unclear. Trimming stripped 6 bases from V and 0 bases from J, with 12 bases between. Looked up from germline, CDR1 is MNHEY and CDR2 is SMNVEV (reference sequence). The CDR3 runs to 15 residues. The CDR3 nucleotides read TGTGCCAGCAGCCCGCGGCTGAACTCCTACAATGAGCAGTTCTTC. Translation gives CASSPRLNSYNEQFF.

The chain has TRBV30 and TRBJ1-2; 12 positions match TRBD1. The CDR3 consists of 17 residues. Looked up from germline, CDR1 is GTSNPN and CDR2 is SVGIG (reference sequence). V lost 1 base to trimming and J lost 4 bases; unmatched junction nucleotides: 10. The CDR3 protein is CAWSDPGQGALSYGYTF. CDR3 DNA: TGTGCCTGGAGTGATCCGGGACAGGGGGCGCTTAGCTATGGCTACACCTTC.

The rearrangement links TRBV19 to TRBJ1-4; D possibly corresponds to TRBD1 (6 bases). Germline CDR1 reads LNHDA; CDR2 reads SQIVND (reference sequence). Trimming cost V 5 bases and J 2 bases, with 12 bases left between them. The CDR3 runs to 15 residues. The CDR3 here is CASSAQGLTNEKLFF. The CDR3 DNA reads TGTGCCAGTAGTGCTCAGGGGCTGACTAATGAAAAACTGTTTTTT.

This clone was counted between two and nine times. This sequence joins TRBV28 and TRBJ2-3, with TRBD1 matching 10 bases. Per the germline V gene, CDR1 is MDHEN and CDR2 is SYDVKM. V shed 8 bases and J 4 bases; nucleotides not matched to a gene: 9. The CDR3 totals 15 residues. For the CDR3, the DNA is TGTGCCAGCCGAGGCCTTGGGACAGGGGCAGATACGCAGTATTTT. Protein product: CASRGLGTGADTQYF.

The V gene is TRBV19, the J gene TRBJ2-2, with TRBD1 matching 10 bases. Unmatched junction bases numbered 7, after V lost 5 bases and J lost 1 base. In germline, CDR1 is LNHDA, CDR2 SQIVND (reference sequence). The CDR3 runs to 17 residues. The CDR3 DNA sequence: TGTGCCAGTAGTCCACGAGGGACAGGGGTGAACACCGGGGAGCTGTTTTTT. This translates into CASSPRGTGVNTGELFF.

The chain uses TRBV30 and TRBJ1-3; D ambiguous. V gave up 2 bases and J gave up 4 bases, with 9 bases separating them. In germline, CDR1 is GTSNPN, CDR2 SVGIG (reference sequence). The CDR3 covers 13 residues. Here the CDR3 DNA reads TGTGCCTGGAGTATCACGGGGGGAAACACCATATATTTT. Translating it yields CAWSITGGNTIYF. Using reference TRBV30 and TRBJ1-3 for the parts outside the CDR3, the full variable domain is SQTIHQWPATLVQPVGSPLSLECTVEGTSNPNLYWYRQAAGRGLQLLFYSVGIGQISSEVPQNLSASRPQDRQFILSSKKLLLSDSGFYLCAWSITGGNTIYFGEGSWLTVV.

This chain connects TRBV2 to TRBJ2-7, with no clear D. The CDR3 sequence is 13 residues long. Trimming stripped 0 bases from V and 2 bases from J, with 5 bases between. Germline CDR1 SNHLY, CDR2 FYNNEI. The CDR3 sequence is CASSEATAYEQYF. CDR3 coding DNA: TGTGCCAGCAGTGAAGCAACAGCCTACGAGCAGTACTTC.

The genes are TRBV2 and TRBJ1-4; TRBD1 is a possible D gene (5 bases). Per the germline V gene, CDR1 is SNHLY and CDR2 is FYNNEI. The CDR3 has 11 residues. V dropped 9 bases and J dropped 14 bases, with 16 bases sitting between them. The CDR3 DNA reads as TGTGCCAGTCACGGGGGGGTCAGGCTGTTTTTT. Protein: CASHGGVRLFF. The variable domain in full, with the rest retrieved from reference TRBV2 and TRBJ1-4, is EPEVTQTPSHQVTQMGQEVILRCVPISNHLYFYWYRQILGQKVEFLVSFYNNEISEKSEIFDDQFSVERPDGSNFTLKIRSTKLEDSAMYFCASHGGVRLFFGSGTQLSVL.

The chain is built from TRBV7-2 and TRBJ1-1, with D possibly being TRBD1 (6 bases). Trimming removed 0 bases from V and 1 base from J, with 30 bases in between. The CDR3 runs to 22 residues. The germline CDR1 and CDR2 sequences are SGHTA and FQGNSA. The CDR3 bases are TGTGCCAGCAGCTTAGCACGCGCAAGAAGCAGGGCAGGGGTGAGTAAGAACACTGAAGCTTTCTTT. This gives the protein CASSLARARSRAGVSKNTEAFF.

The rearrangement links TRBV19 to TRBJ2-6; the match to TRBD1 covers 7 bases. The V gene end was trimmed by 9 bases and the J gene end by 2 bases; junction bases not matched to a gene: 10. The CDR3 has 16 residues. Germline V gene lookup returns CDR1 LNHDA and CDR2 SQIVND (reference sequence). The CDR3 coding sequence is TGTGCCAGCGGCAGGGGGTTGTTCCCTGGGGCCAACGTCCTGACTTTC. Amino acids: CASGRGLFPGANVLTF.